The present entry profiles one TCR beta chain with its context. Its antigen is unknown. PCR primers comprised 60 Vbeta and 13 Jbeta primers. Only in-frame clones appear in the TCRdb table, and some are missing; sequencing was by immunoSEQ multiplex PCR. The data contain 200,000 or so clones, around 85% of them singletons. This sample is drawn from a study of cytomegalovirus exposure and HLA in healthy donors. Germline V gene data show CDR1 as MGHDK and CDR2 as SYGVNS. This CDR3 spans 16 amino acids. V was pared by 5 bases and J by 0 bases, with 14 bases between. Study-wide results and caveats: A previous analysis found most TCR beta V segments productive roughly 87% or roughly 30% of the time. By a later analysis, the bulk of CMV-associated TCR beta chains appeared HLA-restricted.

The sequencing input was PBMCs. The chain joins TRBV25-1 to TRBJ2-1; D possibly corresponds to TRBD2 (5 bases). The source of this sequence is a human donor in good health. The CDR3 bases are TGTGCCAGCAGTTCGTTAGCGCTGAGCTCCTACAATGAGCAGTTCTTC. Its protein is CASSSLALSSYNEQFF.